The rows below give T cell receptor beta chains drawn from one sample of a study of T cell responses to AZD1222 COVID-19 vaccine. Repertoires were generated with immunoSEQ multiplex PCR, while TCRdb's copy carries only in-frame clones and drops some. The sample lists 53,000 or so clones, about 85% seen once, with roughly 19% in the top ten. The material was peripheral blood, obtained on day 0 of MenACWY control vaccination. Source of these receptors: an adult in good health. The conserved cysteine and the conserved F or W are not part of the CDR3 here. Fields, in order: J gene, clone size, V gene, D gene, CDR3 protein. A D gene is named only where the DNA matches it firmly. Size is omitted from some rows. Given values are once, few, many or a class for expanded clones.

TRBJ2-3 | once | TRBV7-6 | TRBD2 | ASSRREGVPDTQY
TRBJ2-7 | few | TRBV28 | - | ASSLWTAGDFFYEQY
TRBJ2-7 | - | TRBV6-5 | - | ASSYSRSASRSEQY
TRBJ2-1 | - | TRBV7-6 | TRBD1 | ASSPGTGGGEQF
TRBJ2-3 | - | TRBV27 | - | ASSLSTDTQY
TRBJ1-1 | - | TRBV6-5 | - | ASSEGQLMNTEAF
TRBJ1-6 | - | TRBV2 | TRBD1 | ASSDYGTGGFFNSPLH
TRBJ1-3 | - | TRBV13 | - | ASSLWTASSGNTIY
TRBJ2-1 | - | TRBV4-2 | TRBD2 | ASSQLISGSSYNEQF
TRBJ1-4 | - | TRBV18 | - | ASSPSAGNGPSEKLF
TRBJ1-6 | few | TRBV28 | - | ASSFQVTPLH
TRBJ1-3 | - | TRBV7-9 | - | ASSLSTGGGNTIY
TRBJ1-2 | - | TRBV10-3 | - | AISESAGRTQSNYGYT
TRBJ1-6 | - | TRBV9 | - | ASSAGPGRNSPLH
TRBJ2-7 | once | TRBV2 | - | ASKLNRDSPYEQY
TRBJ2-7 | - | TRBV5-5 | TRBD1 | ASSWTGRSYEQY
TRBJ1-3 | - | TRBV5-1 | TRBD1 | ASSWDSRFSGNTIY
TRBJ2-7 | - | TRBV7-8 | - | ASSIRRDRPYEQY
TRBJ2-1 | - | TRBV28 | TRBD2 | ASSSGTSGNNEQF
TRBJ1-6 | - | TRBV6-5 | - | ASTQKDAIGSPLH
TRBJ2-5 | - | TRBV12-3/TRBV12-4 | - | ASSGQLRETQY
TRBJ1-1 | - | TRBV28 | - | ASTRGRWGNTEAF